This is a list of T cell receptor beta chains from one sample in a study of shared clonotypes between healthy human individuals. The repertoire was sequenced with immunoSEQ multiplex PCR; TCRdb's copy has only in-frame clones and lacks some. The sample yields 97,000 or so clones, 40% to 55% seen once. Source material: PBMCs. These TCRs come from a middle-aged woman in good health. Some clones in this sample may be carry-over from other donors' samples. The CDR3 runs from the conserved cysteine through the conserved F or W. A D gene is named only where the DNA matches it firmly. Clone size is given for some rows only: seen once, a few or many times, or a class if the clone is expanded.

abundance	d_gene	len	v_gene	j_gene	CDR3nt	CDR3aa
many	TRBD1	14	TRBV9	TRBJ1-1	TGTGCCAGCAGCGTTTCAGGGGGCAGGGGTGAAGCTTTCTTT	CASSVSGGRGEAFF
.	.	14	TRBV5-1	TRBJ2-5	TGCGCCAGCAGCTTCTCTCGGTCTCAAGAGACCCAGTACTTC	CASSFSRSQETQYF
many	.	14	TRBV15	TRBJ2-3	TGTGCCACCAGCCGTGGGGGAGAGGCAGATACGCAGTATTTT	CATSRGGEADTQYF
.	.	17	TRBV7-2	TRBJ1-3	TGTGCCAGCAGCTTAGGGCCTCCACAGGAGGAGCGAAACACCATATATTTT	CASSLGPPQEERNTIYF
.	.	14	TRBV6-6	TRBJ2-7	TGTGCCAGCAGGAGGACAGCGAGCTCCTACGAGCAGTACTTC	CASRRTASSYEQYF
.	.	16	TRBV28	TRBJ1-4	TGTGCCAGCAGTCCCGCCGGCGGGGAGCAGCGCGAAAAACTGTTTTTT	CASSPAGGEQREKLFF
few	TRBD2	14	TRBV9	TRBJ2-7	TGTGCCAGCAGCGTTACTAGCGGGTCCTACGAGCAGTACTTC	CASSVTSGSYEQYF
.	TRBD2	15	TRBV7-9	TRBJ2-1	TGCGCCAGCAGCCAAGACTCAGCGGGAGTGAATGAGCAGTTCTTC	CASSQDSAGVNEQFF
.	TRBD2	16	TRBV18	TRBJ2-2	TGTGCCAGCTCGCCCCTAGCGGGGATGAACACCGGGGAGCTGTTTTTT	CASSPLAGMNTGELFF
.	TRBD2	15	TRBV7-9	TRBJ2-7	TGTGCCAGCAGCACCCGGGTAGCGGGAGAGGCCGAGCAGTACTTC	CASSTRVAGEAEQYF
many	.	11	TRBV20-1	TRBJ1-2	TGCAGTGCTAGAGATCCAGACGGCTACACCTTC	CSARDPDGYTF
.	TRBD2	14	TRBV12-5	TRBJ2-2	TGTGCTAGTGGTTTAGGCGGGAGCACCGGGGAGCTGTTTTTT	CASGLGGSTGELFF
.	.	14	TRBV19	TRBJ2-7	TGTGCCAGTAGTCCGTGGACGGAACCCTACGAGCAGTACTTC	CASSPWTEPYEQYF
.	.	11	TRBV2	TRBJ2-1	TGTGCCAGCAGATCGGTCGATGAGCAGTTCTTC	CASRSVDEQFF
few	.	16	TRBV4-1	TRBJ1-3	TGCGCCAGCAGCCAAGCGCATCCTAGCTCTGGAAACACCATATATTTT	CASSQAHPSSGNTIYF
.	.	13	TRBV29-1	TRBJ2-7	TGCAGCGTGGTAACACAGGGTCCCTACGAGCAGTACTTC	CSVVTQGPYEQYF
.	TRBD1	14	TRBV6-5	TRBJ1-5	TGTGCCAGCGGGCAGACAGGGGGAAATCAGCCCCAGCATTTT	CASGQTGGNQPQHF
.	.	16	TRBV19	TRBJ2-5	TGTGCCAGTAGTCCGCTGCCTAACGGGAGAGTGGGGACCCAGTACTTC	CASSPLPNGRVGTQYF
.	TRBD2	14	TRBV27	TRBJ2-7	TGTGCCAGCAGGGACCTAGCGGGACGGTACGAGCAGTACTTC	CASRDLAGRYEQYF
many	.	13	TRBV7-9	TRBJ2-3	TGTGCCAGCACCTCTGGGGGGATAGATACGCAGTATTTT	CASTSGGIDTQYF
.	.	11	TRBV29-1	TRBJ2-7	TGCAGCGCACTATCTAGGGGCGAGCAGTACTTC	CSALSRGEQYF
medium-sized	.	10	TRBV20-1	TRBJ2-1	TGCAGTGCCCCGCTGCGTGAGCAGTTCTTC	CSAPLREQFF
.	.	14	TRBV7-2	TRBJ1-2	TGTGCCAGCAGCTTGGGCCCGGGTTGGAGTGGCTACACCTTC	CASSLGPGWSGYTF
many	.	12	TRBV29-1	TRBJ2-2	TGCAGCGGTAGGTGGAACACCGGGGAGCTGTTTTTT	CSGRWNTGELFF
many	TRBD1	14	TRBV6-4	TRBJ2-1	TGTGCCAGCAGTGACGGGACAGGGGGCAATGAGCAGTTCTTC	CASSDGTGGNEQFF